This section outlines one T cell receptor beta chain sequence together with its context. This sample was taken from a study of blood T cell repertoires in COVID-19. Across the whole study: From the United States, Italy and Spain came samples of acute and convalescent COVID-19.

Germline V gene data show CDR1 as KGHDR and CDR2 as SFDVKD. CDR3 length equals 14 residues. V was cut by 4 bases and J by 0 bases, with 8 bases left in between. The protocol was immunoSEQ multiplex PCR, while the TCRdb copy is restricted to in-frame clones and leaves out a portion. The sample carries some 80,000 clones, more than 75% recorded once. The source of this sequence is a human donor in a cohort sampled during active COVID-19. Sequencing used peripheral blood. This chain uses TRBV24-1 with TRBJ1-2; D gene unclear. As DNA, the CDR3 is TGTGCCACCAGTGACCACTTAACTAACTATGGCTACACCTTC. Its translation: CATSDHLTNYGYTF.